Sequencing of this T cell receptor beta chain was carried out in a study of CD8+CD57+ T cells in acquired aplastic anemia. Study summary: Sorted CD4+ plus CD8+ cells gave DNA averaging 3.2 ug. CD4+ cell libraries from healthy donors averaged around 9.8 million reads.

CDR1 is SNHLY and CDR2 is FYNNEI in the germline V gene. Between the trimmed V and J ends, which lost 5 bases and 5 bases, there was a span of 13 bases. The CDR3 loop spans 14 amino acids. The study, taken as a whole, reports: The same twenty-nine CD8+ CDR3 sequences occurred in patients and in controls.

Genomic DNA was employed as the template in profiling TCR beta VDJ and CDR3. TCRdb processed the reads anew with MiXCR; each CDR3 protein has one entry. In the table there are about 110,000 distinct CDR3 sequences, around half of which are singletons. As for this clonotype: Its antigen is unknown.

This receptor was obtained from a human donor in good health, serving as a control. This rearrangement joins TRBV2 to TRBJ1-5; D remains ambiguous. The specimen sequenced was sorted CD4+, CD8+, or CD8+CD57+ T cells (not recorded which) from PBMCs. The CDR3 bases are TGTGCCAGCAGTTATCCCCCAATCGATCAGCCCCAGCATTTT. Translating gives CASSYPPIDQPQHF.